The 32 T cell receptor beta chains given below trace back to one sample, sequenced in a study of Graves' ophthalmopathy and Graves' hyperthyroidism. TCR beta CDR3 amplification used RNA transcripts. A first-round RT-PCR used HTBI primers, followed by a second-round multiplex PCR. TCRdb processed the multiplex PCR reads anew with MiXCR; each CDR3 protein has one entry. Among a few hundred thousand distinct CDR3 sequences listed, about 16% were seen once. The specimen was peripheral blood. Source of these receptors: a woman in her late teens or twenties with stable Graves' hyperthyroidism.

This clonotype appeared many times. The chain employs TRBV5-1 and TRBJ2-7; D assignment may be TRBD1 or TRBD2 (5 bases each). Germline V gene data show CDR1 as SGHRS and CDR2 as YFSETQ. CDR3 length: 14 amino acids. V was shortened by 3 bases and J by 5 bases, with 15 bases between the two germline ends. CDR3 protein: CASSWGRGSNEQYF. In DNA, the CDR3 is TGCGCCAGCAGCTGGGGCCGTGGGAGCAACGAGCAGTACTTC.

On this clonotype: The junction and the germline gene differ at one end; a read error may be behind it. The V gene is TRBV29-1, the J gene TRBJ1-1, with D possibly matching TRBD1 (6 bases). Germline V gives CDR1 SQVTM, CDR2 ANQGSEA. This CDR3 has 13 residues. The CDR3 reads CSVETGMNTEACF. The CDR3 DNA reads TGCAGCGTTGAAACAGGGATGAACACTGAAGCTTGCTTT.

This clonotype has a count of ten or more. The CDR3, as DNA: TGTGCCAGCAGTTTATTGATAGGCGAGCAGTACTTC. This encodes CASSLLIGEQYF. J is TRBJ2-7 and V is TRBV28; D unresolved. The CDR3 consists of 12 residues. The germline CDR1 and CDR2 sequences are MDHEN and SYDVKM. Trimming removed 1 base at V and 6 bases at J, with 7 bases between.

This clonotype was counted ten times or more. The chain uses TRBV5-1 and TRBJ2-4, with D uncertain. With 0 bases removed from V and 9 bases from J, the gap between germline ends came to 13 bases. This CDR3 contains 14 residues. The V gene's germline CDR1 is SGHRS and CDR2 YFSETQ. The chain's CDR3 is CASSLAPDRPIQYF. DNA of the CDR3: TGCGCCAGCAGCTTGGCCCCCGATCGCCCCATTCAGTACTTC.

At least ten counts were recorded for this clonotype. The chain joins TRBV11-2 to TRBJ2-2; 7 bases align to TRBD1. The junction had 15 bases not matched to a gene; V was cut back by 3 bases and J by 2 bases. Germline loops: CDR1 SGHAT, CDR2 FQNNGV. CDR3 length: 19 amino acids. The CDR3 region has the DNA TGTGCCAGCAGCTTGATAGGGACAGTCCCTACTCTAAACACCGGGGAGCTGTTTTTT. Protein: CASSLIGTVPTLNTGELFF.

In this sample, this clonotype turned up many times. J is TRBJ1-1 and V is TRBV11-3; weak D call: TRBD1 (5 bases). With 3 bases removed from V and 6 bases from J, the gap between germline ends came to 14 bases. The V gene's germline CDR1 is SGHNT and CDR2 YENEEA. The length of the CDR3 is 14 residues. CDR3 loop: CASSLTARQAEAFF. CDR3 DNA: TGTGCCAGCAGCTTGACAGCGAGACAAGCTGAAGCTTTCTTT.

The V call is TRBV6-1, the J call TRBJ1-2, with D unresolved. Germline V lookup: CDR1 MNHNS, CDR2 SASEGT. Trimming removed 2 bases from V and 2 bases from J, with 6 bases in between. The CDR3 is 13 amino acids. CDR3 amino acids: CASSEQPNYGYTF. The CDR3 DNA reads TGTGCCAGCAGTGAACAGCCCAACTATGGCTACACCTTC.

This clonotype appeared many times. V is TRBV6-2 or TRBV6-3 and J is TRBJ1-1; a possible D gene is TRBD1 (6 bases). Germline V gene sequence: CDR1 MNHEY, CDR2 SVGEGT. The CDR3 is made up of 13 amino acids. Trimming removed 5 bases at V and 8 bases at J, with 15 bases between. This chain's CDR3 is CASSGVRGVEAFF. The CDR3 region has the DNA TGTGCCAGCAGTGGGGTCAGGGGAGTCGAAGCTTTCTTT.

The sample holds many counts of this clonotype. The gene calls are TRBV19 and TRBJ2-7; TRBD1 or TRBD2 may be the D gene (6 bases each). CDR3 length: 15 amino acids. Germline CDR1 is LNHDA and CDR2 is SQIVND (reference sequence). The germline V and J ends were trimmed by 5 bases and 5 bases, with 19 bases remaining between them. CDR3 DNA: TGTGCCAGTAGTGAACCGGGGGCCCTAAGGGACGAGCAGTACTTC. The encoded protein is CASSEPGALRDEQYF.

This clonotype was counted many times. The V gene is TRBV29-1, the J gene TRBJ1-2, with D perhaps TRBD1 (6 bases). The V gene's germline CDR1 is SQVTM and CDR2 ANQGSEA. The CDR3 covers 12 residues. Trimming stripped 4 bases from V and 9 bases from J, with 15 bases between. CDR3 loop: CSVGLGGMRYTF. CDR3 in DNA: TGCAGCGTTGGGTTAGGGGGGATGCGCTACACCTTC. Combining the CDR3 with reference TRBV29-1 and TRBJ1-2 gives the whole variable domain SAVISQKPSRDICQRGTSLTIQCQVDSQVTMMFWYRQQPGQSLTLIATANQGSEATYESGFVIDKFPISRPNLTFSTLTVSNMSPEDSSIYLCSVGLGGMRYTFGSGTRLTVV.

This clonotype was detected ten times or more. The chain joins TRBV19 to TRBJ2-7, with D perhaps given as TRBD1 or TRBD2 (7 bases each). This CDR3 region has 15 residues. Per the germline V gene, CDR1 is LNHDA and CDR2 is SQIVND (reference sequence). Trimming removed 4 bases at V and 0 bases at J, with 13 bases between. CDR3 loop: CASSKSGGGSYEQYF. The CDR3 DNA is TGTGCCAGTAGTAAATCAGGGGGGGGCTCCTACGAGCAGTACTTC.

The chain couples TRBV4-2 to TRBJ1-1; TRBD1 matches 7 bases. V lost 8 bases, J lost 0 bases, and 3 bases stayed unmatched. Germline-derived CDR1 and CDR2 are LGHNA and YNFKEQ. The CDR3 contains 13 residues. CDR3 coding DNA: TGTGCCAGCGCGGGACAGTTGAACACTGAAGCTTTCTTT. Translated: CASAGQLNTEAFF.

This clonotype was detected many times. In DNA form, the CDR3 reads TGTGCCAGCACTAACAGTCTCAACAAGGGGACCCAGTACTTC. This translates into CASTNSLNKGTQYF. V is TRBV19 and J is TRBJ2-5; D unclear. The V and J ends lost 9 bases and 7 bases respectively, with 21 bases between them. From germline, CDR1 is LNHDA and CDR2 SQIVND (reference sequence). This CDR3 spans 14 amino acids.

This clonotype was counted ten times or more. CDR3 sequence (DNA): TGTGCCAGCCTCGACCCTAACACTGAAGCTTTCTTT. Its translation is CASLDPNTEAFF. J is TRBJ1-1 and V is TRBV6-2 or TRBV6-3; D not resolved. This CDR3 comprises 12 residues. The germline V and J ends were trimmed by 8 bases and 2 bases, with 9 bases remaining between them. CDR1 is MNHEY and CDR2 is SVGEGT in the germline V gene.

Many counts were recorded for this clonotype. Compared with germline, one end of the junction differs, possibly owing to a read error. The rearrangement links TRBV12-3 or TRBV12-4 to TRBJ2-5; the match to TRBD2 covers 12 bases. The CDR3 sequence is 15 residues long. The CDR3 is CASSLAGGFGETQYF. The CDR3 nucleotides read TGTGCCAGCAGTCTAGCGGGGGGGTTCGGAGAGACCCAGTACTTC.

J is TRBJ1-1 and V is TRBV19; D remains unclear. V was clipped by 5 bases and J by 0 bases, with 13 bases between them. Germline CDR1 reads LNHDA; CDR2 reads SQIVND (reference sequence). This CDR3 contains 15 residues. The chain's CDR3 is CASSRLQEMNTEAFF. The CDR3 DNA follows: TGTGCCAGTAGTCGCCTCCAGGAAATGAACACTGAAGCTTTCTTT.

The table lists this clonotype with many counts. The chain recombines TRBV12-3 or TRBV12-4 with TRBJ2-7; TRBD1 matches at 11 bases. The V segment lost 6 bases and the J segment 7 bases; nucleotides outside the gene matches: 14. This CDR3 is 16 amino acids long. CDR3 region: CASRPPGQGDLREQYF. CDR3 sequence (DNA): TGTGCCAGCAGACCTCCGGGACAGGGGGACCTTCGGGAGCAGTACTTC.

In this sample, this clonotype turned up many times. The rearrangement uses TRBV7-2 and TRBJ1-2, with D tentatively TRBD1 (5 bases). Germline V gene data show CDR1 as SGHTA and CDR2 as FQGNSA. This CDR3 has 15 residues. V was pared by 4 bases and J by 4 bases, with 16 bases between. CDR3 DNA sequence: TGTGCCAGCAGCTCCGGTCAAGGGACGGCCTATGGCTACACCTTC. Translation gives CASSSGQGTAYGYTF.

This clonotype was seen a few times. The chain links TRBV20-1 to TRBJ1-5; D not certain. The CDR3 spans 14 residues. The V gene's germline CDR1 is DFQATT and CDR2 SNEGSKA (reference sequence). V was shortened by 2 bases and J by 11 bases, with 19 bases between the two germline ends. CDR3 nucleotide sequence: TGCAGTGCTAGAATCGGGTCCGTAGGTCCGTCCCAGCATTTT. This translates into CSARIGSVGPSQHF.

V usage is TRBV10-3 and J usage is TRBJ1-1; TRBD1 aligns across 7 bases. The CDR3 extends over 14 amino acids. Germline loops: CDR1 ENHRY, CDR2 SYGVKD. Trimming at V came to 6 bases and at J to 6 bases, leaving 10 bases not matched to a gene. The CDR3 sequence: CAIREGQTKAEAFF. The CDR3 DNA sequence: TGTGCCATCAGAGAGGGACAGACGAAGGCTGAAGCTTTCTTT.

In this sample, this clonotype turned up many times. This sequence joins TRBV12-3 or TRBV12-4 and TRBJ2-5, with 7 positions matching TRBD1. The CDR3 contains 14 residues. V shed 7 bases, J shed 1 base, and the junction held 6 bases outside the gene matches. CDR3 in amino acids: CASISDRAQETQYF. The CDR3 DNA sequence: TGTGCCAGCATATCAGACAGGGCCCAAGAGACCCAGTACTTC.

This clonotype was detected only a few times. Here the CDR3 DNA reads TGTGCCAGTGGCGACCGGGACAGCAAGTCCGCCTACGAGCAGTACTTC. It encodes CASGDRDSKSAYEQYF. This chain connects TRBV19 to TRBJ2-7, with 7 bases fitting TRBD1. This CDR3 region has 16 residues. Germline V gene lookup returns CDR1 LNHDA and CDR2 SQIVND (reference sequence). V trimming: 8 bases; J trimming: 2 bases; junction bases outside the gene matches: 15. Full variable domain (rest looked up from reference TRBV19 and TRBJ2-7): DGGITQSPKYLFRKEGQNVTLSCEQNLNHDAMYWYRQDPGQGLRLIYYSQIVNDFQKGDIAEGYSVSREKKESFPLTVTSAQKNPTAFYLCASGDRDSKSAYEQYFGPGTRLTVT.

The table lists this clonotype with many counts. The chain has TRBV19 and TRBJ2-7; 8 nucleotides agree with TRBD1. This CDR3 is 15 amino acids long. The trim removed 3 bases at V and 4 bases at J, leaving 8 bases unmatched. The germline gives CDR1 LNHDA, CDR2 SQIVND (reference sequence). CDR3 sequence (DNA): TGTGCCAGTAGTATGGACAGGGTCCTAAATTACGAGCAGTACTTC. Protein: CASSMDRVLNYEQYF.

This clonotype was recorded many times. The genes are TRBV6-1 and TRBJ1-2; no clear D gene. The CDR3 sequence is 12 residues long. Trimming cost V 11 bases and J 0 bases, with 10 bases left between them. The V gene's germline CDR1 is MNHNS and CDR2 SASEGT. The CDR3 DNA is TGTGCCGCGCGGGCTCCTAACTATGGCTACACCTTC. Amino acids: CAARAPNYGYTF.

Worth noting for this clonotype: Just one base apart from a much larger clone, this may be a read error. V usage is TRBV15 and J usage is TRBJ1-1, with D perhaps matching TRBD1 (5 bases). The CDR3 has 12 amino acids. CDR1 is LNHNV, CDR2 YYDKDF, per germline (reference sequence). CDR3 nucleotides: TGTGCCACCAGCAGCCTAGGGGAAGAGACTTGCTTT. Translation gives CATSSLGEETCF.

With regard to this clonotype: A much larger clone lies a single base off, so this may be a read error. The chain links TRBV24-1 to TRBJ2-2; the D gene is possibly TRBD2 (5 bases). This CDR3 has 14 residues. CDR1 and CDR2 (germline): KGHDR, SFDVKD. In DNA form, the CDR3 reads TGTGCCACCAGTGATTTACGGGAATCCGGGGAGCTGTGTTTT. Translation: CATSDLRESGELCF.

This chain links TRBV4-1 with TRBJ2-7, with a weak D call TRBD1 (7 bases). V was pared by 4 bases and J by 4 bases, with 14 bases between. This CDR3 spans 14 amino acids. Germline loops: CDR1 MGHRA, CDR2 YSYEKL. Written as DNA, the CDR3 is TGCGCCAGCAGCCCGCGGGACAGCATATACGAGCAGTACTTC. Translation gives CASSPRDSIYEQYF.

This clonotype was detected many times. This chain uses TRBV20-1 with TRBJ2-5; 10 bases fit TRBD2. Germline loops: CDR1 DFQATT, CDR2 SNEGSKA (reference sequence). The length of the CDR3 is 15 residues. The ends lost 6 bases at V and 0 bases at J; junction bases unmatched: 7. CDR3 in DNA: TGCAGTGCACCTACTAGCGGGGCTCACCAAGAGACCCAGTACTTC. Protein product: CSAPTSGAHQETQYF.

This clonotype was detected ten times or more. V and J are TRBV15 and TRBJ2-4; 9 nucleotides line up with TRBD1. Germline V lookup: CDR1 LNHNV, CDR2 YYDKDF (reference sequence). This CDR3 is 19 amino acids long. With V trimmed by 0 bases and J by 2 bases, 11 bases remained unmatched. As DNA, the CDR3 is TGTGCCACCAGCAGAGAGGACAGGGGATTTGAAGTAACCAAAAACATTCAGTACTTC. This sequence encodes CATSREDRGFEVTKNIQYF.

Only a few counts were recorded for this clonotype. This chain connects TRBV4-1 to TRBJ1-6; a possible D gene is TRBD1 (5 bases). The germline V gene has CDR1 MGHRA and CDR2 YSYEKL. With 4 bases removed from V and 8 bases from J, the gap between germline ends came to 15 bases. The CDR3 contains 15 residues. Here the CDR3 reads CASSLGGFRDSPLHF. Here the CDR3 DNA reads TGCGCCAGCAGCCTAGGAGGCTTCAGGGATTCACCCCTCCACTTT.

The table lists this clonotype with many counts. This chain uses TRBV6-1 with TRBJ2-7; D unclear. Germline V gene lookup returns CDR1 MNHNS and CDR2 SASEGT. The CDR3 sequence is 14 residues long. Trimming pared 8 bases from V and 2 bases from J, leaving 16 bases between. In DNA form, the CDR3 reads TGTGCCAGCCATGGGCGGATTAACACCTACGAGCAGTACTTC. It translates to CASHGRINTYEQYF.

This clonotype occurred many times. The chain recombines TRBV15 with TRBJ2-5; D gene ambiguous. The CDR3 runs to 14 residues. Trimming stripped 6 bases from V and 2 bases from J, with 13 bases between. Per germline, CDR1 LNHNV and CDR2 YYDKDF (reference sequence). The CDR3 DNA reads TGTGCCACCAGACCCCACGCCCCTCAAGAGACCCAGTACTTC. As protein: CATRPHAPQETQYF. Complete variable domain (other parts from reference TRBV15 and TRBJ2-5): DAMVIQNPRYQVTQFGKPVTLSCSQTLNHNVMYWYQQKSSQAPKLLFHYYDKDFNNEADTPDNFQSRRPNTSFCFLDIRSPGLGDTAMYLCATRPHAPQETQYFGPGTRLLVL.